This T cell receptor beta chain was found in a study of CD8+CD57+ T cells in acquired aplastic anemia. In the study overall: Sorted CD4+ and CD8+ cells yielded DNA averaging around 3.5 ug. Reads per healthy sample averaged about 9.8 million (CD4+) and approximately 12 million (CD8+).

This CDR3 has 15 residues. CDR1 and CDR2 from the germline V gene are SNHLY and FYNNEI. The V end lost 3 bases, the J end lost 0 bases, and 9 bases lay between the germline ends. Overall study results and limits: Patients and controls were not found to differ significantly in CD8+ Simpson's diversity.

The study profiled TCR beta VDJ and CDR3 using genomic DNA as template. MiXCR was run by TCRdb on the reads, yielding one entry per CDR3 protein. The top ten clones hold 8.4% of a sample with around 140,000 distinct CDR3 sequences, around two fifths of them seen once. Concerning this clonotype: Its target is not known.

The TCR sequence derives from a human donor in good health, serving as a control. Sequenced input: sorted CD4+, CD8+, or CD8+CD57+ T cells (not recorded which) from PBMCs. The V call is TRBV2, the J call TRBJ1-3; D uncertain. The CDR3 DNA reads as TGTGCCAGCAGTGAGGTCAAAGGCTCTGGAAACACCATATATTTT. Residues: CASSEVKGSGNTIYF.